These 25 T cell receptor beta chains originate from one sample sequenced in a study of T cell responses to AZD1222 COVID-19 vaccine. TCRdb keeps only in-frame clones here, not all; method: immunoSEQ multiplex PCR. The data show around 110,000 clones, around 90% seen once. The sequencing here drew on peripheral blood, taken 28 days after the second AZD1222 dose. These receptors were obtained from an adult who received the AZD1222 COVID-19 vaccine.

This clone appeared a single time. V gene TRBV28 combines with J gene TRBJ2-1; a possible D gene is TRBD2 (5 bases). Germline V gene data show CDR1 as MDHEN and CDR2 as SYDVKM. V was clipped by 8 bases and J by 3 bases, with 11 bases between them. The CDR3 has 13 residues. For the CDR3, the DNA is TGTGCCAGCGGATACCGGGACTACAATGAGCAGTTCTTC. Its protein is CASGYRDYNEQFF.

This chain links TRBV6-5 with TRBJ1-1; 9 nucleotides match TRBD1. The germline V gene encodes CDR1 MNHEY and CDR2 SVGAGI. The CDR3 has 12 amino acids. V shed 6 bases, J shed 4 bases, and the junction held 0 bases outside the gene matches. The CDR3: CASRTGGTEAFF. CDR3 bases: TGTGCCAGCAGGACAGGGGGCACTGAAGCTTTCTTT.

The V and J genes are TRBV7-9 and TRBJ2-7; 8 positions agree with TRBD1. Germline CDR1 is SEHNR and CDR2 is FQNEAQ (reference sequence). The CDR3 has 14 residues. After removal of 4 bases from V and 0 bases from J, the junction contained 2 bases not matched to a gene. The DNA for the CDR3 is TGTGCCAGCAGCTCCGGGACAGGCTCCTACGAGCAGTACTTC. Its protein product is CASSSGTGSYEQYF.

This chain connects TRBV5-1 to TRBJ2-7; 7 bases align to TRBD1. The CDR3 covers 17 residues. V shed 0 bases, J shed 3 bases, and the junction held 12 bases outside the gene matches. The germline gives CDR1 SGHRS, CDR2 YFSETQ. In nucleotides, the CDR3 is TGCGCCAGCAGCTTGGGGGTTTCGGGACAGTTAGGCTACGAGCAGTACTTC. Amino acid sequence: CASSLGVSGQLGYEQYF.

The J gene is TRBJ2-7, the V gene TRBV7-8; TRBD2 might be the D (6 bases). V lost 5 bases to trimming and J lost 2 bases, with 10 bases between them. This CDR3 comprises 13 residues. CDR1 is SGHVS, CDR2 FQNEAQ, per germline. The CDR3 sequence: CASSGTGAYEQYF. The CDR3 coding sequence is TGTGCCAGCAGCGGGACTGGCGCCTACGAGCAGTACTTC.

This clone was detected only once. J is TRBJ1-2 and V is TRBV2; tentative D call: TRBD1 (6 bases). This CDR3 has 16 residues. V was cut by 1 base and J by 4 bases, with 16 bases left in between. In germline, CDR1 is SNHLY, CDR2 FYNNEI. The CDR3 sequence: CASSEGGAGETYGYTF. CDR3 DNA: TGTGCCAGCAGTGAAGGGGGGGCCGGGGAGACCTATGGCTACACCTTC.

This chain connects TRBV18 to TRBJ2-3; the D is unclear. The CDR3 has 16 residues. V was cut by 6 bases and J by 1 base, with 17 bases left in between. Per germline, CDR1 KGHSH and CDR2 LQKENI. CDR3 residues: CASSVRQSLGTDTQYF. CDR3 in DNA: TGTGCCAGCTCGGTTCGACAATCCCTTGGCACAGATACGCAGTATTTT.

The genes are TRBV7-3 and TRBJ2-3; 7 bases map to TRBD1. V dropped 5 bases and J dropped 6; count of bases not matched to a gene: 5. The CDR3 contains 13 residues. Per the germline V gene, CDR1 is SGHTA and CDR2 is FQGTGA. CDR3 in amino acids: CASSRQGWDTQYF. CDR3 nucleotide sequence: TGTGCCAGCAGCCGACAGGGATGGGATACGCAGTATTTT.

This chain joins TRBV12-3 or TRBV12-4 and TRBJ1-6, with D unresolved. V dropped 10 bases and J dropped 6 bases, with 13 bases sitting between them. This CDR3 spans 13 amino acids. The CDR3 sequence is CATMSSANSPLHF. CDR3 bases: TGTGCCACCATGAGTTCCGCTAATTCACCCCTCCACTTT.

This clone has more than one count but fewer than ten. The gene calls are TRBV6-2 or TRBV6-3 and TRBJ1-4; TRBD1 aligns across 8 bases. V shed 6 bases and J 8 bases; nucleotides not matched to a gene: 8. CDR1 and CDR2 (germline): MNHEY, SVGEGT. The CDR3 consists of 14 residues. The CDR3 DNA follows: TGTGCCAGCAGCGCGACAGGGGTGGAGGAAAAACTGTTTTTT. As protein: CASSATGVEEKLFF.

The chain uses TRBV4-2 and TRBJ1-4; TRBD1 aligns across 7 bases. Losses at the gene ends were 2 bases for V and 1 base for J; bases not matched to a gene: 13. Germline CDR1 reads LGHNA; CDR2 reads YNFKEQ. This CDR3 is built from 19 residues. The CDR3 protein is CASSQKLDRSLVTNEKLFF. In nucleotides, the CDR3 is TGTGCCAGCAGCCAAAAACTGGACAGGAGTCTTGTAACTAATGAAAAACTGTTTTTT.

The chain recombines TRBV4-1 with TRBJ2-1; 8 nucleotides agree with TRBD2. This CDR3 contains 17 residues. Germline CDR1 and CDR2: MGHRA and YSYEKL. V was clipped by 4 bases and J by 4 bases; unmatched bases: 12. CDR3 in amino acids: CASSLTNEASGYNEQFF. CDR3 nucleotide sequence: TGCGCCAGCAGCCTTACGAACGAGGCTAGCGGGTACAATGAGCAGTTCTTC.

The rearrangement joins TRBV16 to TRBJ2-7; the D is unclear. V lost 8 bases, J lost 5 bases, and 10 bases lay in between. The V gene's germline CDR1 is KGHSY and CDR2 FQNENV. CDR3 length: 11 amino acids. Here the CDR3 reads CASSLGDEQYF. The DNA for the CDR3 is TGTGCCAGCTCGTTGGGCGACGAGCAGTACTTC.

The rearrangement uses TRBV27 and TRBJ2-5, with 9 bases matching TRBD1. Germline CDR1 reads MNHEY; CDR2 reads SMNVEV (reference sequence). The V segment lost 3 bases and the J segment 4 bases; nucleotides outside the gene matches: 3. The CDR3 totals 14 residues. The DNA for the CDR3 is TGTGCCAGCAGTTTCGTACAGGGGGCAGAGACCCAGTACTTC. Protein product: CASSFVQGAETQYF.

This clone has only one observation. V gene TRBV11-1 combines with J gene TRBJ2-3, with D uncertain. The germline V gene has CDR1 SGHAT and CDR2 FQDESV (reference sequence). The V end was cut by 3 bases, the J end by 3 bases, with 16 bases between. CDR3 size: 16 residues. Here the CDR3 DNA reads TGTGCCAGCAGCTTTTCTCTCAGGCTACAAACAGATACGCAGTATTTT. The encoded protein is CASSFSLRLQTDTQYF.

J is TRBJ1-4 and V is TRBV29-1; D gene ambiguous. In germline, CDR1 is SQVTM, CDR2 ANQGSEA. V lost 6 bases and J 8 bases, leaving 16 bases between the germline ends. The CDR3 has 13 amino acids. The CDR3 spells CSVSQTSGEKLFF. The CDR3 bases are TGCAGCGTCTCCCAGACTTCGGGAGAAAAACTGTTTTTT.

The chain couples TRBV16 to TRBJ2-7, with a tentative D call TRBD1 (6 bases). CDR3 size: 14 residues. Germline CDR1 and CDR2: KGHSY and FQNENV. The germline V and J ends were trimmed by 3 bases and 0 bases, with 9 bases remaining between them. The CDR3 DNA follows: TGTGCCAGCAGCCACGGGACAAGCTCCTACGAGCAGTACTTC. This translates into CASSHGTSSYEQYF.

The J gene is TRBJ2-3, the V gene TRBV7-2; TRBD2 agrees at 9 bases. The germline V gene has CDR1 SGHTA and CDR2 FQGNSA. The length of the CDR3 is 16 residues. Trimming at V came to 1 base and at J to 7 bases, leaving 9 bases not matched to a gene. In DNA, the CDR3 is TGTGCCAGCAGCTTAGGGAGCGGGGGGACATTGTATACGCAGTATTTT. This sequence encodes CASSLGSGGTLYTQYF.

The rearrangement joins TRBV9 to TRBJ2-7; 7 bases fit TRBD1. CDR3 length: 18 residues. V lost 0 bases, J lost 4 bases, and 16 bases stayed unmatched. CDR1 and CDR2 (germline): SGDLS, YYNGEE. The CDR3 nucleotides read TGTGCCAGCAGCGTAGCCATAGGTCCGAACCAACAGGGGTACGAGCAGTACTTC. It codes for CASSVAIGPNQQGYEQYF. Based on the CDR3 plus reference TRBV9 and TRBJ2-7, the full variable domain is DSGVTQTPKHLITATGQRVTLRCSPRSGDLSVYWYQQSLDQGLQFLIQYYNGEERAKGNILERFSAQQFPDLHSELNLSSLELGDSALYFCASSVAIGPNQQGYEQYFGPGTRLTVT.

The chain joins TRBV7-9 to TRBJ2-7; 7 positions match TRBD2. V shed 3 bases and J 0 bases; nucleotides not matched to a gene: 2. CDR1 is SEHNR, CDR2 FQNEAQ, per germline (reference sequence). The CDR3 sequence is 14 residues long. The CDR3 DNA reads TGTGCCAGCAGCTTCGGGGGGATCTCCTACGAGCAGTACTTC. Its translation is CASSFGGISYEQYF.

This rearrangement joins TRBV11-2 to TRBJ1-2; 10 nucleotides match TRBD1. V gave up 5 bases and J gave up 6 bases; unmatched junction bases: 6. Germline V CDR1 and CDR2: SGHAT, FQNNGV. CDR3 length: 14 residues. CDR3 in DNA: TGTGCCAGCAGCCCGGGACAGGGGCTGGATGGCTACACCTTC. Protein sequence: CASSPGQGLDGYTF.

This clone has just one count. The CDR3 sequence: CASSMGAGGTYEQYF. In nucleotides, the CDR3 is TGTGCCAGTAGTATGGGGGCAGGAGGGACCTACGAGCAGTACTTC. V and J are TRBV19 and TRBJ2-7, with D perhaps TRBD1 or TRBD2 (6 bases each). Trimming pared 3 bases from V and 2 bases from J, leaving 14 bases between. Germline V gene lookup returns CDR1 LNHDA and CDR2 SQIVND (reference sequence). There are 15 residues in the CDR3.

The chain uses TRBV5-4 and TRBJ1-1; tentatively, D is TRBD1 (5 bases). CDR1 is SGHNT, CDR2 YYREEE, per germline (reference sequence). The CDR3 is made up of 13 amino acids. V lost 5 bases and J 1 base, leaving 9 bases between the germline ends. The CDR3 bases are TGTGCCAGCAGATCTCAGGGGAACACTGAAGCTTTCTTT. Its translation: CASRSQGNTEAFF.

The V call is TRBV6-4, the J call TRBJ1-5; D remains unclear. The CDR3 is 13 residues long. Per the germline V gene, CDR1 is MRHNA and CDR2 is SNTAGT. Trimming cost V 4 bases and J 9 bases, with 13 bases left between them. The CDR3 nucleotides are TGTGCCAGCAGTGCCAACCCCCTAGCGCCCCAGCATTTT. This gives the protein CASSANPLAPQHF.

The CDR3 protein is CASSRNRAQPQHF. The DNA of the CDR3 is TGTGCCAGCAGCCGGAACAGGGCCCAGCCCCAGCATTTT. The chain has TRBV11-2 and TRBJ1-5; tentative D call: TRBD1 (6 bases). The germline V gene has CDR1 SGHAT and CDR2 FQNNGV. The V gene lost 5 bases and the J gene lost 7 bases, with 12 bases spanning the gap. This CDR3 spans 13 amino acids.